Reported below is one T cell receptor beta chain. The antigen remains unidentified. Trimming left V 6 bases short and J 5 bases short, with 19 bases between. Looked up from germline, CDR1 is LNHDA and CDR2 is SQIVND (reference sequence). The CDR3 runs to 15 residues. The record originates from a study of T-cell reconstitution after alpha-beta-depleted transplantation in children. Study results and limitations: Where some patients showed high TCRbeta diversity at day 60, it came from recipient T cells and thymic progenitors that had survived.

Unique molecular identifiers were incorporated during preparation of the TCRbeta library. TCRdb used MiXCR to reprocess the PCR reads, holding one entry per CDR3 protein. This table has 750,000 to 950,000 distinct CDR3 sequences, about 15% appearing once. The sequencing used PBMCs, mostly from graft donor cells, collected 360 days after TCRalphabeta/CD19-depleted stem cell transplant. The chain combines TRBV19 with TRBJ1-1; D is possibly TRBD1 (6 bases). This receptor was identified in a male patient younger than 18 who had a stem cell transplant for acute lymphoblastic leukemia, so the T cells may come from the graft donor. The CDR3 is CASSPLQGMETEAFF. The CDR3 DNA sequence: TGTGCCAGTAGCCCCCTCCAGGGGATGGAGACTGAAGCTTTCTTT.